The 20 T cell receptor beta chains given below trace back to one sample, sequenced in a study of blood T cell repertoires in COVID-19. Sequencing used immunoSEQ multiplex PCR; TCRdb keeps in-frame clones, though not all of them. The sample shows about 470,000 clones, roughly 87% of them seen only once. Sample: PBMCs or T cells enriched from blood (not recorded which). These receptors originate from a woman between 18 and 30 years old who had recovered from COVID-19.

V and J are TRBV19 and TRBJ1-5; 9 bases agree with TRBD1. The CDR3 sequence is 15 residues long. The germline V gene has CDR1 LNHDA and CDR2 SQIVND (reference sequence). V lost 0 bases to trimming and J lost 4 bases; unmatched junction nucleotides: 1. CDR3 DNA sequence: TGTGCCAGTAGTATAGAGACAGGGGGGAATCAGCCCCAGCATTTT. Translating it yields CASSIETGGNQPQHF.

Comment on this clone: Germline is not matched at one junction end, which may reflect a read error. V is TRBV6-5 and J is TRBJ1-2; D is unresolved. The CDR3 runs 10 residues. From germline, CDR1 is MNHEY and CDR2 SVGAGI. DNA of the CDR3: TGTGCCAGCAGTGACTCGCTAAGCACCTTC. As protein: CASSDSLSTF.

The rearrangement links TRBV5-4 to TRBJ1-1, with 7 bases matching TRBD1. This CDR3 has 12 residues. Trimming removed 3 bases from V and 6 bases from J; junction bases left unmatched: 2. Germline CDR1 is SGHNT and CDR2 is YYREEE (reference sequence). CDR3 region: CASSYGTAEAFF. CDR3 coding DNA: TGTGCCAGCAGCTATGGGACAGCTGAAGCTTTCTTT.

The chain has TRBV5-1 and TRBJ1-2, with D perhaps TRBD1 (5 bases). The CDR3 sequence is 13 residues long. Germline CDR1 reads SGHRS; CDR2 reads YFSETQ. Trimming took 2 bases from V and 6 from J, leaving 11 bases between them. The CDR3, as DNA: TGCGCCAGCAGCTTCCCGGGGGGGGATGGCTACACCTTC. Protein product: CASSFPGGDGYTF.

The genes are TRBV7-2 and TRBJ2-3; 8 bases line up with TRBD1. V shed 4 bases, J shed 3 bases, and the junction held 3 bases outside the gene matches. Germline lookup yields CDR1 SGHTA and CDR2 FQGNSA. The CDR3 loop spans 14 amino acids. The CDR3 nucleotides read TGTGCCAGCAGCTCGGACAGGGCTACAGATACGCAGTATTTT. This gives the protein CASSSDRATDTQYF.

V gene TRBV10-2 combines with J gene TRBJ1-2, with TRBD1 identical over 8 bases. Trimming took 7 bases from V and 6 from J; bases not matched to a gene: 7. The CDR3 contains 13 residues. In germline, CDR1 is WSHSY, CDR2 SAAADI. CDR3 in amino acids: CASTGDRIHGYTF. The CDR3 DNA follows: TGCGCCAGCACTGGGGACAGGATCCATGGCTACACCTTC.

The chain employs TRBV5-8 and TRBJ2-7; TRBD1 aligns across 8 bases. J was trimmed by 7 bases and V by 1 base; bases with no gene match: 10. The germline gives CDR1 SGHTS, CDR2 YDEGEE. The CDR3 extends over 15 amino acids. In DNA form, the CDR3 reads TGTGCCAGCAGCTTGATCCGGGACAGGTCTGGGGAGCAGTACTTC. Translation gives CASSLIRDRSGEQYF.

The rearrangement uses TRBV5-1 and TRBJ2-7, with 8 bases fitting TRBD1. Per the germline V gene, CDR1 is SGHRS and CDR2 is YFSETQ. The CDR3 extends over 14 amino acids. The trim removed 2 bases at V and 2 bases at J, leaving 3 bases unmatched. CDR3 nucleotides: TGCGCCAGCAGCTTACAGGGGGGACCCTACGAGCAGTACTTC. Translated: CASSLQGGPYEQYF.

V and J are TRBV30 and TRBJ2-1; possible D gene TRBD1, 5 bases. Germline CDR1 and CDR2: GTSNPN and SVGIG (reference sequence). V was shortened by 5 bases and J by 3 bases, with 14 bases between the two germline ends. The CDR3 has 14 residues. CDR3 DNA sequence: TGTGCCTGGTCCGACAGTCCCTACTACAATGAGCAGTTCTTC. Encoded protein: CAWSDSPYYNEQFF.

This chain uses TRBV28 with TRBJ2-7, with D perhaps matching TRBD1 (5 bases). Trimming pared 6 bases from V and 0 bases from J, leaving 12 bases between. The CDR3 covers 14 residues. Germline V CDR1 and CDR2: MDHEN, SYDVKM. As DNA, the CDR3 is TGTGCCAGCAGCCTGACAGTCAGCTCCTACGAGCAGTACTTC. Its translation: CASSLTVSSYEQYF.

The genes are TRBV30 and TRBJ1-2; possibly TRBD1 for D (6 bases). The germline V gene has CDR1 GTSNPN and CDR2 SVGIG (reference sequence). This CDR3 contains 11 residues. The V end was cut by 3 bases, the J end by 8 bases, with 10 bases between. This CDR3 is CAWSLQGGYTF. CDR3 coding DNA: TGTGCCTGGAGCCTACAGGGAGGCTACACCTTC.

V usage is TRBV15 and J usage is TRBJ2-2, with D uncertain. CDR1 and CDR2 (germline): LNHNV, YYDKDF (reference sequence). V was cut by 3 bases and J by 0 bases, with 8 bases left in between. This CDR3 is built from 15 residues. CDR3 loop: CATSSRRTNTGELFF. As DNA, the CDR3 is TGTGCCACCAGCAGTAGGCGGACGAACACCGGGGAGCTGTTTTTT.

This chain uses TRBV11-2 with TRBJ2-2, with D uncertain. Germline values: CDR1 SGHAT, CDR2 FQNNGV. V was trimmed by 5 bases and J by 4 bases, leaving 20 bases between them. The length of the CDR3 is 17 residues. CDR3 bases: TGTGCCAGCAGCAACCTCCTGGGCCGAAGAAGCACCGGGGAGCTGTTTTTT. Amino acids: CASSNLLGRRSTGELFF. Filled out from reference TRBV11-2 and TRBJ2-2, the complete variable domain reads EAGVAQSPRYKIIEKRQSVAFWCNPISGHATLYWYQQILGQGPKLLIQFQNNGVVDDSQLPKDRFSAERLKGVDSTLKIQPAKLEDSAVYLCASSNLLGRRSTGELFFGEGSRLTVL.

This clone was recorded a few times. V usage is TRBV2 and J usage is TRBJ2-3; 8 bases are a match to TRBD2. Germline lookup yields CDR1 SNHLY and CDR2 FYNNEI. Trimming at V came to 9 bases and at J to 2 bases, leaving 7 bases not matched to a gene. This CDR3 has 14 residues. The CDR3 loop reads CASAPGGVTDTQYF. As DNA, the CDR3 is TGTGCCAGTGCTCCGGGGGGGGTCACAGATACGCAGTATTTT.

This chain uses TRBV19 with TRBJ1-2, with D tentatively TRBD1 (5 bases). Germline CDR1 and CDR2: LNHDA and SQIVND (reference sequence). Trimming took 9 bases from V and 4 from J, leaving 24 bases between them. The length of the CDR3 is 16 residues. The CDR3 here is CASHDKKTQGGYGYTF. CDR3 in DNA: TGTGCCAGCCATGATAAAAAAACGCAGGGTGGCTATGGCTACACCTTC. The full variable domain, its missing parts supplied by reference TRBV19 and TRBJ1-2, is DGGITQSPKYLFRKEGQNVTLSCEQNLNHDAMYWYRQDPGQGLRLIYYSQIVNDFQKGDIAEGYSVSREKKESFPLTVTSAQKNPTAFYLCASHDKKTQGGYGYTFGSGTRLTVV.

This clone was seen a handful of times. This chain joins TRBV6-5 and TRBJ1-1; 8 bases are a match to TRBD1. The V gene end was trimmed by 6 bases and the J gene end by 1 base; junction bases not matched to a gene: 1. The germline CDR1 and CDR2 sequences are MNHEY and SVGAGI. The CDR3 totals 13 residues. CDR3: CASRGTGNTEAFF. In DNA, the CDR3 is TGTGCCAGCAGGGGGACAGGGAACACTGAAGCTTTCTTT.

The CDR3 is CASSVTGGNEQFF. CDR3 nucleotides: TGTGCCAGCAGCGTAACGGGCGGGAATGAGCAGTTCTTC. This chain joins TRBV9 and TRBJ2-1; tentatively, D is TRBD2 (5 bases). Germline-derived CDR1 and CDR2 are SGDLS and YYNGEE. This CDR3 region has 13 residues. V dropped 1 base and J dropped 7 bases, with 9 bases sitting between them.

The V and J genes are TRBV11-2 and TRBJ2-1; possibly TRBD2 for D (7 bases). Germline V CDR1 and CDR2: SGHAT, FQNNGV. This CDR3 has 15 residues. The germline V and J ends were trimmed by 4 bases and 8 bases, with 18 bases remaining between them. The CDR3: CASSSRKGGAHEQFF. The DNA for the CDR3 is TGTGCCAGCAGCTCCCGGAAGGGGGGGGCCCATGAGCAGTTCTTC.

The chain is built from TRBV19 and TRBJ1-1; D is undetermined. This CDR3 has 12 amino acids. V lost 6 bases and J lost 0, with 5 bases in between. Germline V gives CDR1 LNHDA, CDR2 SQIVND (reference sequence). CDR3 bases: TGTGCCAGTAGCCCCATGAACACTGAAGCTTTCTTT. It specifies CASSPMNTEAFF.

This chain joins TRBV24-1 and TRBJ2-7, with 7 bases fitting TRBD2. This CDR3 region has 14 residues. The germline gives CDR1 KGHDR, CDR2 SFDVKD. The ends lost 4 bases at V and 2 bases at J; junction bases unmatched: 4. DNA for the CDR3: TGTGCCACCAGTGAAAGACTAGCCCCCTACGAGCAGTACTTC. This encodes CATSERLAPYEQYF.